This entry features one T cell receptor beta chain sequence. The antigen remains undetermined. The CDR3 runs to 17 residues. Germline V gene sequence: CDR1 LNHDA, CDR2 SQIVND (reference sequence). V lost 5 bases to trimming and J lost 4 bases; unmatched junction nucleotides: 10. This entry belongs to a study of T cell repertoires in cytomegalovirus infection. TCRdb ran MiXCR on the reads and lists one entry per CDR3 protein. The sample includes roughly 340,000 distinct CDR3 sequences, about 28% of them seen just once. The source material was cultured PBMCs, sampled from culture after CMV antigen stimulation. V gene TRBV19 combines with J gene TRBJ2-2; 10 positions agree with TRBD1. This TCR was sampled from a human donor in good health (CMV status not recorded). Some clones in this sample may be carry-over from other donors' samples. CDR3 DNA: TGTGCCAGTAGTCCCCCCGGACAGGGGGTTGGCACCGGGGAGCTGTTTTTT. Its protein is CASSPPGQGVGTGELFF.